Below, 21 T cell receptor beta chains from the same sample are listed, as sequenced in a study of Graves' ophthalmopathy and Graves' hyperthyroidism. Using RNA transcripts, the TCR beta CDR3 regions were amplified. First-round RT-PCR employed HTBI primers, with a second-round multiplex PCR after it. TCRdb analysed the multiplex PCR reads with MiXCR anew, one entry per CDR3 protein. The sample includes about 400,000 distinct CDR3 sequences, approximately 15% of them seen just once. Input material: peripheral blood. The receptors shown here come from a young woman with stable Graves' hyperthyroidism.

Many counts were recorded for this clonotype. The chain is built from TRBV12-3 or TRBV12-4 and TRBJ2-5; D may be TRBD1 (6 bases). CDR3 length: 16 residues. The ends were cut back, 6 bases at V and 1 base at J, with 18 bases in the middle. In DNA form, the CDR3 reads TGTGCCAGCAGCCTCACCGGGGACATAGTCCAAGAGACCCAGTACTTC. Amino acid sequence: CASSLTGDIVQETQYF.

Many counts were recorded for this clonotype. The rearrangement uses TRBV6-5 and TRBJ1-1, with D perhaps TRBD1 (5 bases). The CDR3 consists of 15 residues. V dropped 4 bases and J dropped 2 bases, with 14 bases sitting between them. CDR1 is MNHEY, CDR2 SVGAGI, per germline. For the CDR3, the DNA is TGTGCCAGCAGTTCTGCGACCACAGGTAACACTGAAGCTTTCTTT. Amino acid sequence: CASSSATTGNTEAFF.

This clonotype was counted between two and nine times. This rearrangement joins TRBV19 to TRBJ1-5; D might be TRBD1 (5 bases). With 3 bases removed from V and 5 bases from J, the gap between germline ends came to 11 bases. Germline CDR1 LNHDA, CDR2 SQIVND (reference sequence). The CDR3 spans 14 residues. DNA for the CDR3: TGTGCCAGTAGTATTGGGAGGGACTATCAGCCCCAGCATTTT. Translating it yields CASSIGRDYQPQHF. Full variable domain (outside the CDR3, taken from reference TRBV19 and TRBJ1-5): DGGITQSPKYLFRKEGQNVTLSCEQNLNHDAMYWYRQDPGQGLRLIYYSQIVNDFQKGDIAEGYSVSREKKESFPLTVTSAQKNPTAFYLCASSIGRDYQPQHFGDGTRLSIL.

There are many counts of this clonotype. The genes are TRBV4-1 and TRBJ2-7, with 7 bases identical to TRBD1. This CDR3 contains 14 residues. Germline values: CDR1 MGHRA, CDR2 YSYEKL. Unmatched junction bases numbered 5, after V lost 4 bases and J lost 2 bases. The chain's CDR3 is CASSLSQGAYEQYF. DNA of the CDR3: TGCGCCAGCAGCCTTTCTCAGGGGGCCTACGAGCAGTACTTC.

This clonotype occurred many times. The CDR3 nucleotides read TGTGCCAGTAGTCGCAGGAAGGGCGTCAAAGTGAACACTGAAGCTTTCTTT. Residues: CASSRRKGVKVNTEAFF. The rearrangement links TRBV19 to TRBJ1-1; D is unclear. Germline loops: CDR1 LNHDA, CDR2 SQIVND (reference sequence). The CDR3 is 17 amino acids. The V and J ends lost 5 bases and 0 bases respectively, with 19 bases between them.

This clonotype was seen many times. V gene TRBV6-1 combines with J gene TRBJ1-5, with D unresolved. This CDR3 has 15 residues. With 6 bases removed from V and 0 bases from J, the gap between germline ends came to 12 bases. CDR1 is MNHNS and CDR2 is SASEGT in the germline V gene. CDR3 region: CASRPGRYSNQPQHF. The CDR3 DNA reads TGTGCCAGCAGACCCGGGCGGTATAGCAATCAGCCCCAGCATTTT.

This clonotype was seen more than once but under ten times. One end of the junction fails to match germline, which may point to a read error. This rearrangement joins TRBV11-2 to TRBJ1-2; no firm D call. CDR1 SGHAT and CDR2 FQNNGV come from the germline V gene. The CDR3 is made up of 14 amino acids. The CDR3 loop is CASSFGIDNYCYTF. CDR3 bases: TGTGCCAGCAGCTTTGGGATCGATAACTATTGCTACACCTTC.

The chain is built from TRBV12-3 or TRBV12-4 and TRBJ1-1, with 12 bases aligning to TRBD1. The trim removed 7 bases at V and 4 bases at J, leaving 7 bases unmatched. The CDR3 length is 15 residues. The CDR3 loop is CASTTWDRGPTEAFF. The CDR3 coding sequence is TGTGCCAGCACCACCTGGGACAGGGGGCCCACTGAAGCTTTCTTT.

This clonotype was counted many times. This rearrangement joins TRBV12-3 or TRBV12-4 to TRBJ2-5; TRBD2 agrees at 8 bases. The CDR3 has 15 amino acids. With 6 bases clipped from V and 4 bases from J, the junction kept 10 bases outside the gene matches. The CDR3 loop is CASSLLAAVRETQYF. The CDR3 DNA is TGTGCCAGCAGCTTACTAGCGGCCGTCCGAGAGACCCAGTACTTC.

This clonotype was recorded a few times. The gene calls are TRBV2 and TRBJ2-6, with TRBD1 matching over 9 bases. The germline gives CDR1 SNHLY, CDR2 FYNNEI. The J segment lost 0 bases and the V segment lost 4 bases, leaving 10 bases of the junction unmatched. The CDR3 runs 19 residues. In DNA, the CDR3 is TGTGCCAGCAGTGGGGGGCGGGGACAGGGTATCTCTGGGGCCAACGTCCTGACTTTC. Translating gives CASSGGRGQGISGANVLTF.

About this clonotype: Given the absence of the conserved phenylalanine or tryptophan at the CDR3 end, a read error is likely. The chain uses TRBV12-3 or TRBV12-4 and TRBJ2-2; possible D gene TRBD1, 6 bases. The CDR3 extends over 15 amino acids. Trimming shortened V by 0 bases and J by 1 base, and 6 bases separated the two germline ends. CDR3 region: CASSLAGQNTGELFL. The CDR3 DNA is TGTGCCAGCAGTTTAGCGGGACAGAACACCGGGGAGCTGTTTTTG.

V is TRBV3-1 and J is TRBJ2-7; D call uncertain. Trimming cost V 3 bases and J 0 bases, with 12 bases left between them. Germline assignment: CDR1 LGHDT and CDR2 YNNKEL (reference sequence). The CDR3 contains 15 residues. The DNA of the CDR3 is TGTGCCAGCAGCCAGCCAGGATTGAGCTCCTACGAGCAGTACTTC. As protein: CASSQPGLSSYEQYF.

This clonotype came up many times. V is TRBV20-1 and J is TRBJ1-1; no clear D gene. The CDR3 spans 14 residues. Germline V gene lookup returns CDR1 DFQATT and CDR2 SNEGSKA (reference sequence). V was trimmed by 0 bases and J by 0 bases, leaving 8 bases between them. The DNA of the CDR3 is TGCAGTGCTAGAGAAAATAGTCTGAACACTGAAGCTTTCTTT. Protein sequence: CSARENSLNTEAFF.

This clonotype was counted many times. The J gene is TRBJ1-1, the V gene TRBV5-1, with D maybe TRBD1 (5 bases). Germline V lookup: CDR1 SGHRS, CDR2 YFSETQ. V was pared by 4 bases and J by 4 bases, with 17 bases between. This CDR3 comprises 15 residues. The CDR3 loop is CASSGPLGGGTEAFF. CDR3 DNA sequence: TGCGCCAGCAGCGGACCACTGGGGGGTGGCACTGAAGCTTTCTTT. Full variable domain (rest looked up from reference TRBV5-1 and TRBJ1-1): KAGVTQTPRYLIKTRGQQVTLSCSPISGHRSVSWYQQTPGQGLQFLFEYFSETQRNKGNFPGRFSGRQFSNSRSEMNVSTLELGDSALYLCASSGPLGGGTEAFFGQGTRLTVV.

Remarks on this clonotype: Sequence at one end of the junction differs from germline and may be a read error. The V call is TRBV12-3 or TRBV12-4, the J call TRBJ1-5, with unresolved D. The CDR3 totals 12 residues. The CDR3 nucleotides are TGTGCCAGCGAGGTAGTTAATCAGCCGCAGCATTTT. Translated, it gives CASEVVNQPQHF.

Ten or more counts support this clonotype. The chain employs TRBV6-5 and TRBJ2-7; 8 nucleotides match TRBD2. CDR3 length: 15 amino acids. Losses at the gene ends were 6 bases for V and 2 bases for J; bases not matched to a gene: 9. Germline assignment: CDR1 MNHEY and CDR2 SVGAGI. CDR3 protein: CASSPGGGITYEQYF. The CDR3 DNA sequence: TGTGCCAGCAGCCCGGGGGGGGGAATAACCTACGAGCAGTACTTC.

This clonotype was observed a handful of times. V usage is TRBV19 and J usage is TRBJ2-7; TRBD1 or TRBD2 may be the D gene (5 bases each). CDR1 and CDR2 from the germline V gene are LNHDA and SQIVND (reference sequence). The germline V and J ends were trimmed by 9 bases and 3 bases, with 21 bases remaining between them. The CDR3 has 15 amino acids. Written as DNA, the CDR3 is TGTGCCAGCCGATTAACCGGGACGGAGGACTACGAGCAGTACTTC. This gives the protein CASRLTGTEDYEQYF.

This clonotype has at least ten counts. The chain has TRBV7-8 and TRBJ1-3; 7 bases line up with TRBD1. V was pared by 5 bases and J by 2 bases, with 6 bases of the junction left unmatched. Germline CDR1 and CDR2: SGHVS and FQNEAQ. The CDR3 has 15 amino acids. DNA of the CDR3: TGTGCCAGCAGCCAAACCGACAGGGCTGGAAACACCATATATTTT. Translating gives CASSQTDRAGNTIYF.

The chain carries TRBV12-3 or TRBV12-4 and TRBJ1-5; D might be TRBD1 (6 bases). The CDR3 has 14 amino acids. V was pared by 7 bases and J by 6 bases, with 16 bases between. The CDR3 spells CASIRGTQGQPQHF. CDR3 coding DNA: TGTGCCAGCATAAGGGGGACTCAGGGTCAGCCCCAGCATTTT.

This clonotype was detected many times. This chain joins TRBV6-2 or TRBV6-3 and TRBJ2-5; the match to TRBD2 covers 9 bases. Germline V gene data show CDR1 as MNHEY and CDR2 as SVGEGT. The CDR3 is made up of 15 amino acids. Trimming at V came to 2 bases and at J to 5 bases, leaving 6 bases not matched to a gene. The CDR3 spells CASSYGDSGGETQYF. The CDR3 coding sequence is TGTGCCAGCAGTTACGGGGATAGCGGGGGTGAGACCCAGTACTTC.

This clonotype was seen a handful of times. This rearrangement joins TRBV5-1 to TRBJ2-6; the D is unclear. Trimming left V 1 base short and J 0 bases short, with 8 bases between. Germline CDR1 SGHRS, CDR2 YFSETQ. The CDR3 is made up of 16 amino acids. For the CDR3, the DNA is TGCGCCAGCAGCTTGCCAGGCATCTCTGGGGCCAACGTCCTGACTTTC. Amino acid sequence: CASSLPGISGANVLTF.